The TCR beta chain described here comes from a study of T-cell reconstitution after alpha-beta-depleted transplantation in children. This clonotype came up many times. Using unique molecular identifiers, the investigators prepared the TCRbeta library. MiXCR, run by TCRdb on the PCR reads, gives a single entry per CDR3 protein. The sample contains a few hundred thousand distinct CDR3 sequences, 9% to 10% of which appear only once. The CDR3 has 14 amino acids. Trimming took off 3 bases at V and 4 bases at J, with 10 bases between the two ends. This chain connects TRBV12-3 or TRBV12-4 to TRBJ1-5; the D gene is possibly TRBD1 (6 bases). This specimen was PBMCs from the stem cell graft donor, taken from the stem cell graft. The sequence derives from a human donor who donated a stem cell graft to a child with SCID. Here the CDR3 DNA reads TGTGCCAGCAGTTTCTGGGACAAGAATCAGCCCCAGCATTTT. It codes for CASSFWDKNQPQHF.